The present T cell receptor (beta chain) was sequenced within a study of beta chain features in type 1 diabetes (dated by TCRdb to the late 2010s). At the level of the whole study: Patients and healthy donors did not differ in mean age, gender distribution, total cell number or subset yield. A total of around 110,000,000 sorted cells were examined across all samples, and RNA yield correlated strongly with the number of cells per subset. In the study, recently diagnosed type 1 diabetes patients and matched healthy donors were compared on the TCRB repertoires of their sorted circulating CD4+ T cell subsets. Naive and central memory subsets were obtained from all 30 or so donors, but regulatory and stem cell-like memory subsets were isolated from only 8 patients and roughly 8 healthy donors.

The High Capacity cDNA Reverse Transcription Kit was used to reverse transcribe all of the isolated RNA, meaning that expressed TCRB transcripts were what got sequenced. Naive, central memory and regulatory T cell samples underwent deep immunoSEQ sequencing, averaging around 4 million total reads per sample. After sorted cells were lysed in RLT buffer, RNA was extracted with DNase-treated RNeasy Micro or Mini kits, with the choice depending on cell number. Each cell subset was processed separately to prevent cross-contamination, with patient and healthy donor samples processed together. TCRB sequences were amplified from cDNA with the immunoSEQ multiplex PCR, producing 87-bp fragments spanning the CDR3 region. The amplicons were sequenced using the Illumina HiSeq platform. The paper's data handling went like this. Synthetic template baselines were used to correct PCR bias computationally, reads within Hamming distance 2 were collapsed, and singletons that could not be merged were discarded. Reads were aligned against IMGT so that V, D and J genes, CDR3 length and insertions or deletions at six rearrangement sites could be assigned. Within each subset, clonotype counts were normalized to sorted cell number, and only after that were true diversity and Gini coefficients computed with the tcR R package. The overlap coefficient, calculated on TCRB nucleotide sequences, was used to quantify repertoire sharing. Entries here come from immuneACCESS through TCRdb and include only in-frame sequences with V and J called. Some clones fail to appear in such tables; in the studies checked, an unresolved V gene covers under half of the shortfall, and the cause of the remainder is unknown. V, J and clone size are taken as reported in that table, and D and trimming were inferred from the DNA itself. The sample table contains about 210,000 clones; only one count was recorded for roughly 11% of them. In total, the top ten clones hold approximately 1.3% of the sample.

Overall study outcomes, separate from this receptor: Sequencing cDNA rather than genomic DNA could over-represent highly expressing activated cells, although activation and CD3 levels did not differ between groups. PCR might favor shorter templates, but patient and control samples were amplified and corrected together, so any skew would affect both groups equally. At VDJ recombination sites, patients with type 1 diabetes made fewer insertions and deleted more nucleotides, a pattern implying thymic rearrangement abnormalities. Because the HLA sub-analyses included only small numbers of individuals, any influence of HLA type on TCRB rearrangement was left unresolved. A moderate but significant shortening of TCRB CDR3 length was observed in type 1 diabetes patients in all four CD4+ subsets. Naive, central memory and regulatory TCRB repertoires appeared more similar among patients than among healthy donors.

CDR1 and CDR2, looked up from the germline V gene, are MNHEY and SVGAGI. V and J lose 7 bases and 4 bases, and a span of 18 bases separates them. There are 15 amino acids in the CDR3, from cysteine to phenylalanine inclusive. CDR3 DNA only is kept here, 45 bases in frame from base 1. As regards this clone: Its antigen target is currently unknown. Base qualities are not at hand, and no much larger clone is one base apart.

Each donor gave one peripheral blood draw, averaging about 120 mL, which was collected into heparinised tubes. Naive, central memory, regulatory and stem cell-like memory CD4+ T cells were sorted on a BD FACSAria II using a panel including CD45RO, CCR7, CD25, CD127, CD95 and CD27. All sorted populations exceeded 98% purity. PBMCs were isolated right away by Lymphoprep density gradient centrifugation and were stained directly, without culture. To minimize batch effects, samples were stained and sorted in pairs, one healthy donor with one patient per experiment. The TCR comes from a man aged 18 to 29 in good health. The sequenced material came from central memory CD4+ T cells from blood. The rearrangement combines TRBV6-5 with TRBJ2-3; possibly the D gene is TRBD2, per 5 matching bases. The DNA is TGTGCCAGCACCCGAGGGCTTTTGGGTTCAGATACGCAGTATTTT. It specifies CASTRGLLGSDTQYF.